Here is one T cell receptor beta chain with its context. The data were produced by immunoSEQ multiplex PCR, yet TCRdb's version contains in-frame clones alone and is incomplete. The sample has about 22,000 clones; just over 90% are singletons. This record comes from a study of T cells in tumors and immune-related adverse events. Germline V lookup: CDR1 LGHNA, CDR2 YSLEER. Trimming left V 4 bases short and J 4 bases short, with 8 bases between. This CDR3 has 13 residues. The chain recombines TRBV4-3 with TRBJ2-1, with D hard to call. Specimen: lymph node tissue, collected from a patient treated with anti-PD-1 therapy. The clonotype comes from a female donor with metastatic renal cell carcinoma. The CDR3 DNA is TGCGCCAGCAGCCCCGAGAGATACAATGAGCAGTTCTTC. This gives the protein CASSPERYNEQFF.